This T cell receptor beta chain emerged from a study of T cells in Graves' hyperthyroidism and ophthalmopathy (dated by TCRdb to the late 2010s). About the full investigation: Peripheral blood samples were taken at the time of initial diagnosis, prior to any treatment. For training and testing, the 100 or so patients in the discovery cohort were randomly divided in a 7:3 ratio. After blood sampling, hyperthyroidism patients were treated with methimazole at a starting dose of 30 mg daily, and ophthalmopathy patients were treated with high-dose intravenous methylprednisolone. Thyroid tissue and blood T-cell repertoires from six Graves' hyperthyroidism patients were also compared in the study. Prospective prediction of ophthalmopathy was tested in an independent validation cohort consisting of 18 to 20 hyperthyroidism patients and 17 patients who later progressed to ophthalmopathy. According to the paper, TCR Vbeta CDR3 sequencing was carried out on 135 peripheral blood samples, which came from more than 40 ophthalmopathy, 75 or so hyperthyroidism and approximately 17 progressor patients. To identify TCR V-J signatures that set the groups apart, the researchers used a discovery cohort of about a hundred patients, made up of 43 with Graves' ophthalmopathy and about 60 with stable Graves' hyperthyroidism. What the work shows at the level of the full study, not this receptor alone: Most expanded thyroid clonotypes (frequency above 0.001) were also detected in blood, suggesting blood repertoires may reflect thyroid immune responses. In validation, progression to ophthalmopathy was predicted by the model with around 71% sensitivity and around 76% specificity, a median of around 5.9 months before onset. A 13 V-J signature model separated ophthalmopathy from stable hyperthyroidism, with 87.88% sensitivity and roughly 84% specificity in cross-validation and 80%/75% in testing. No statistical method was used to set the sample size in advance, and investigators knew the group allocation.

CDR1 KGHSH and CDR2 LQKENI were looked up in the germline V gene. The CDR3 spans 16 residues, from the cysteine through the phenylalanine. Of all the DNA, just the CDR3 is kept, 48 bases in frame from base 1. V drops 3 bases and J drops 0 bases, leaving 12 bases in between. Stable Graves' hyperthyroidism was defined as the absence of progression to ophthalmopathy over 18 months of follow-up. Hyperthyroidism patients were newly diagnosed, had a disease duration of under 2 months, and were aged 18 to 65 years. Patients with uncontrolled infections, other autoimmune diseases, pregnancy or lactation were excluded. Diagnoses were established on the basis of clinical symptoms, serum thyroxine and TRAb, thyroid ultrasound, and orbital computed tomography. Ficoll-Paque density gradient centrifugation was used to isolate PBMCs from about 9.4 ml of fresh peripheral blood. Total RNA was extracted using Trizol reagent, and RNA quality was assessed on an Agilent 2100 Bioanalyzer.

This clonotype has more than one count but fewer than ten. Its binding antigen is unknown. No base-level quality is on record; no much larger clone is a single base apart. TCR beta CDR3 regions were amplified from RNA transcripts. A first-round RT-PCR of the TCR CDR3 used the HTBI primer set with the Qiagen OneStep RT-PCR kit. A second multiplex PCR round built the libraries, followed by size selection and purification. Paired-end sequencing of the libraries was performed with 100 bp reads on an Illumina HiSeq2000. Processing in the source paper ran as follows. Raw data were processed with SOAPnuke, discarding reads with adapters, uncalled bases, mean Phred below 15, or no exact constant-primer or identifier match. High-quality paired reads were merged with COPE v1.2.5, and unique nucleotide sequences were defined as clonotypes. Clonotypes were aligned to IMGT TRBV, TRBD and TRBJ reference segments using MiTCR v1.1. Only V-J combinations with frequency above 0.0001, covering about 99% of repertoires, were analysed. The TCS score was defined as F50 (clonal expansion) divided by E x V (chaos), with BLOSUM62-based TCRdist calculated between CDR3 peptides within each V-J. Welch's t-statistics and random forest reduced around 520 V-J features to 13, which were used in a naive Bayes classifier (R e1071). TCRdb itself trimmed the public reads at Q25 with fastp, ran MiXCR and retained productive beta chains. Rows merge per CDR3 protein into single entries with the most common DNA and genes. For this entry, the V and J calls and clone size follow TCRdb and not the study's own pipeline. The sample includes about 560,000 distinct CDR3 sequences, with over 15% observed a single time. The ten largest account for 15% to 20% of the sample.

The sample taken for sequencing was blood. The TCR originated in a woman aged 18-35 years with Graves' hyperthyroidism. The receptor chain draws on TRBV18 and TRBJ1-3, with the D gene not confidently named. In nucleotides, the sequence is TGTGCCAGCTCACCTCATCGGGAACGCTCTGGAAACACCATATATTTT. Its protein product is CASSPHRERSGNTIYF.